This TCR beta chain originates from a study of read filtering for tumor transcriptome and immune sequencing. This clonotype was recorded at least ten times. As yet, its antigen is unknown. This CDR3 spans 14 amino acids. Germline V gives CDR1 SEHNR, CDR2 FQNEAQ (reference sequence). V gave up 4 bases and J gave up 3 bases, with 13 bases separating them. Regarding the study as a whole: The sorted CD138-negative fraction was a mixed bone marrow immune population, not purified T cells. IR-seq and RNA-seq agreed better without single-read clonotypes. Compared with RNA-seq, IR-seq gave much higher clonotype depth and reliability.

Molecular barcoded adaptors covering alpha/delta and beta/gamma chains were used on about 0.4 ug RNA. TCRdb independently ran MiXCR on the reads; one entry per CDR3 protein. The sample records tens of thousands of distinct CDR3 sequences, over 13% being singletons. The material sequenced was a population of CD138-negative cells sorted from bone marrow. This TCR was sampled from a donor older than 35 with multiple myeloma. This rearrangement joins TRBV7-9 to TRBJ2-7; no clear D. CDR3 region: CASSSTRSLYEQYF. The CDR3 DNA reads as TGTGCCAGCAGCTCAACCCGGTCTCTCTACGAGCAGTACTTC.